The 23 T cell receptor beta chains below were found in one sample sequenced in a study of human T cells and chemical hapten exposure (dated by TCRdb to about 2021). Libraries came from RACE. The instrument given in TCRdb is NextSeq 500. TCRdb ran its own pipeline on the public reads, namely fastp trimming at Q25 and MiXCR clone calling, and kept in-frame beta chains. A single entry per CDR3 protein holds the most common genes and DNA from its merged rows. This sample holds 50,000 or so distinct CDR3 sequences; 8% to 13% were observed only once. The top ten constitute 1.8% of the sample. The intended sense of this specimen's time point label: patch test 1, 2 weeks after DPC sensitization. The sample's treatment or condition label is to be understood as: therapeutic diphenylcyclopropenone sensitization with weekly scalp DPC. Unfractionated whole blood was collected in Tempus Blood RNA tubes, and total RNA was extracted from that blood.

The specimen was whole blood, collected in connection with sensitization to the hapten diphenylcyclopropenone (DPC). The receptor source for this set is a woman aged 40 to 50 with alopecia areata. Some clones in this sample may be carry-over from other donors' samples.

The sample holds many counts of this clonotype. The J gene is TRBJ2-3, the V gene TRBV7-9; a weak D match, TRBD2 (6 bases). The germline gives CDR1 SEHNR, CDR2 FQNEAQ (reference sequence). Trimming shortened V by 4 bases and J by 0 bases, and 23 bases separated the two germline ends. This CDR3 has 19 residues. The CDR3 here is CASSSIRDSRAGSTDTQYF. The CDR3 DNA sequence: TGTGCCAGCAGCTCCATTCGGGACTCCAGGGCCGGTAGCACAGATACGCAGTATTTT.

This clonotype has a handful of counts. This chain links TRBV19 with TRBJ2-3, with D maybe TRBD2 (5 bases). Trimming stripped 2 bases from V and 2 bases from J, with 20 bases between. The CDR3 is made up of 18 amino acids. Germline CDR1 reads LNHDA; CDR2 reads SQIVND (reference sequence). The CDR3 DNA reads TGTGCCAGTAGTATAAGCGTCGGGTCAGGACTTCTCACAGATACGCAGTATTTT. Protein sequence: CASSISVGSGLLTDTQYF.

This clonotype was seen repeatedly, ten times or more. The chain uses TRBV7-9 and TRBJ2-1, with D possibly being TRBD1 (5 bases). This CDR3 has 14 residues. CDR1 and CDR2 (germline): SEHNR, FQNEAQ (reference sequence). V was pared by 1 base and J by 7 bases, with 11 bases between. The CDR3 DNA reads TGTGCCAGCAGCTTAGGGGGCAGGGAAAATGAGCAGTTCTTC. Protein: CASSLGGRENEQFF.

The chain joins TRBV20-1 to TRBJ1-4, with D possibly being TRBD1 (5 bases). Germline V gene data show CDR1 as DFQATT and CDR2 as SNEGSKA (reference sequence). V was trimmed by 6 bases and J by 5 bases, leaving 10 bases between them. The CDR3 is 12 amino acids. The CDR3 DNA sequence: TGCAGTGCCGTCTCAGGGAATGAAAAACTGTTTTTT. It translates to CSAVSGNEKLFF.

This clonotype was counted at least ten times. The V and J genes are TRBV27 and TRBJ2-7; 7 nucleotides align to TRBD2. CDR1 is MNHEY, CDR2 SMNVEV, per germline (reference sequence). This CDR3 contains 13 residues. The DNA for the CDR3 is TGTACTTCGGGGGGTGCAGCAACCTACGAGCAGTACTTC. Protein product: CTSGGAATYEQYF.

This clonotype was seen repeatedly, ten times or more. This chain connects TRBV7-9 to TRBJ2-7; perhaps TRBD1 as D (6 bases). This CDR3 is 15 amino acids long. Germline V lookup: CDR1 SEHNR, CDR2 FQNEAQ (reference sequence). The V end lost 1 base, the J end lost 1 base, and 11 bases lay between the germline ends. DNA for the CDR3: TGTGCCAGCAGCTTAGGGCCCCAGGGGTCCTACGAGCAGTACTTC. This encodes CASSLGPQGSYEQYF.

This chain links TRBV29-1 with TRBJ2-7; TRBD2 is a possible D gene (5 bases). CDR3 size: 12 residues. Trimming took 7 bases from V and 6 from J, leaving 16 bases between them. Germline lookup yields CDR1 SQVTM and CDR2 ANQGSEA. DNA of the CDR3: TGCAGCGGTTCATGGACTTTCGGCGAGCAGTACTTC. This translates into CSGSWTFGEQYF.

The chain joins TRBV11-2 to TRBJ1-1; no firm D call. Trimming stripped 2 bases from V and 1 base from J, with 5 bases between. This CDR3 has 13 amino acids. Germline V gene sequence: CDR1 SGHAT, CDR2 FQNNGV. CDR3 sequence: CASSLYGNTEAFF. The DNA for the CDR3 is TGTGCCAGCAGCTTATACGGGAACACTGAAGCTTTCTTT.

This clonotype has more than one count but fewer than ten. The chain is built from TRBV5-1 and TRBJ2-3; D ambiguous. The CDR3 has 15 residues. From germline, CDR1 is SGHRS and CDR2 YFSETQ. Trimming stripped 2 bases from V and 3 bases from J, with 13 bases between. CDR3 coding DNA: TGCGCCAGCAGCTTACCGCCCCCGAGGACAGATACGCAGTATTTT. This codes for CASSLPPPRTDTQYF.

In this sample, this clonotype turned up a few times. This chain links TRBV6-2 or TRBV6-3 with TRBJ2-2; 10 positions agree with TRBD2. This CDR3 has 17 amino acids. Germline CDR1 MNHEY, CDR2 SVGEGT. V dropped 2 bases and J dropped 6; count of bases not matched to a gene: 9. The CDR3 region is CASSYGTSVGVAGELFF. CDR3 bases: TGTGCCAGCAGTTACGGGACTAGCGTAGGAGTAGCCGGGGAGCTGTTTTTT.

This clonotype was counted only a few times. The chain employs TRBV6-6 and TRBJ2-7; TRBD1 is a possible D gene (5 bases). The CDR3 contains 15 residues. The germline V gene encodes CDR1 MNHNY and CDR2 SVGAGI (reference sequence). V was clipped by 2 bases and J by 2 bases, with 13 bases between them. Written as DNA, the CDR3 is TGTGCCAGCAGTTACCCGCAGGGTGCCACCTACGAGCAGTACTTC. Protein sequence: CASSYPQGATYEQYF.

This clonotype was observed many times. This chain links TRBV28 with TRBJ2-1, with 7 bases fitting TRBD2. Germline lookup yields CDR1 MDHEN and CDR2 SYDVKM. The trim removed 4 bases at V and 2 bases at J, leaving 8 bases unmatched. The CDR3 has 16 amino acids. Written as DNA, the CDR3 is TGTGCCAGCAGTTCGATAGCGGGCTCGACCTACAATGAGCAGTTCTTC. Amino acids: CASSSIAGSTYNEQFF.

This clonotype occurred many times. The chain links TRBV9 to TRBJ2-3; weak D call: TRBD2 (6 bases). This CDR3 is built from 15 residues. With 0 bases removed from V and 0 bases from J, the gap between germline ends came to 8 bases. Germline loops: CDR1 SGDLS, CDR2 YYNGEE. The CDR3 spells CASSVVGGSTDTQYF. The DNA of the CDR3 is TGTGCCAGCAGCGTAGTAGGAGGGAGCACAGATACGCAGTATTTT.

Many counts were recorded for this clonotype. The chain has TRBV3-1 and TRBJ2-7; D is possibly TRBD1 or TRBD2 (5 bases each). V gave up 4 bases and J gave up 4 bases, with 17 bases separating them. The CDR3 totals 15 residues. CDR1 is LGHDT and CDR2 is YNNKEL in the germline V gene (reference sequence). As DNA, the CDR3 is TGTGCCAGCAGCCCTCCCTCGGGGACGGTTTACGAGCAGTACTTC. This codes for CASSPPSGTVYEQYF.

This clonotype was observed many times. The chain employs TRBV28 and TRBJ2-5; D is unresolved. The CDR3 spans 14 residues. The V end was cut by 6 bases, the J end by 1 base, with 12 bases between. Germline V CDR1 and CDR2: MDHEN, SYDVKM. CDR3 in DNA: TGTGCCAGCAGACTTACAGCTCTCCAAGAGACCCAGTACTTC. Residues: CASRLTALQETQYF.

The chain joins TRBV11-3 to TRBJ2-5, with 11 positions matching TRBD2. Germline V gives CDR1 SGHNT, CDR2 YENEEA. J gave up 0 bases and V 0 bases, and 9 bases lay outside the gene matches. This CDR3 has 19 residues. The CDR3: CASSLDPTSGDRYQETQYF. CDR3 nucleotides: TGTGCCAGCAGCTTAGATCCGACTAGCGGGGACCGGTACCAAGAGACCCAGTACTTC.

This rearrangement joins TRBV24-1 to TRBJ2-2, with 7 bases fitting TRBD1. Germline V lookup: CDR1 KGHDR, CDR2 SFDVKD. The V gene end was trimmed by 3 bases and the J gene end by 0 bases; junction bases not matched to a gene: 3. This CDR3 contains 16 residues. The CDR3 region is CATSDTTGANTGELFF. CDR3 nucleotides: TGTGCCACCAGTGATACAACAGGGGCGAACACCGGGGAGCTGTTTTTT.

This clonotype occurred a few times. The chain employs TRBV7-6 and TRBJ2-1, with 12 bases identical to TRBD2. Germline lookup yields CDR1 SGHVS and CDR2 FNYEAQ. This CDR3 comprises 15 residues. Germline trimming cut 4 bases from V and 8 bases from J; bases unmatched to any gene: 6. DNA of the CDR3: TGTGCCAGCAGCTCCCTAGCGGGAGGGCCTGATGAGCAGTTCTTC. Protein product: CASSSLAGGPDEQFF. The full variable domain, rest sourced from reference TRBV7-6 and TRBJ2-1, is GAGVSQSPRYKVTKRGQDVALRCDPISGHVSLYWYRQALGQGPEFLTYFNYEAQQDKSGLPNDRFSAERPEGSISTLTIQRTEQRDSAMYRCASSSLAGGPDEQFFGPGTRLTVL.

This clonotype was observed a handful of times. This chain uses TRBV20-1 with TRBJ1-5; 9 bases agree with TRBD1. The CDR3 has 14 amino acids. CDR1 and CDR2 from the germline V gene are DFQATT and SNEGSKA (reference sequence). The J segment lost 2 bases and the V segment lost 4 bases, leaving 3 bases of the junction unmatched. The CDR3 here is CSANRGLGNQPQHF. The CDR3 coding sequence is TGCAGTGCTAACAGGGGGCTGGGCAATCAGCCCCAGCATTTT.

This clonotype was seen a handful of times. The rearrangement uses TRBV29-1 and TRBJ2-3, with 7 positions matching TRBD2. J was trimmed by 2 bases and V by 4 bases; bases with no gene match: 3. The germline V gene has CDR1 SQVTM and CDR2 ANQGSEA. The CDR3 is 13 amino acids. The chain's CDR3 is CSVGLAVTDTQYF. Written as DNA, the CDR3 is TGCAGCGTTGGGCTAGCGGTCACAGATACGCAGTATTTT.

The CDR3 DNA reads as TGCGCCAGCAGACTTCCGGGACGGAGGCATGAAAAACTGTTTTTT. This encodes CASRLPGRRHEKLFF. The chain carries TRBV5-1 and TRBJ1-4; D is perhaps TRBD1 (5 bases). Trimming took off 5 bases at V and 6 bases at J, with 17 bases between the two ends. This CDR3 region has 15 residues. Germline V gives CDR1 SGHRS, CDR2 YFSETQ.

This clonotype came up many times. The chain is built from TRBV6-5 and TRBJ1-1, with TRBD1 matching 7 bases. V lost 0 bases to trimming and J lost 6 bases; unmatched junction nucleotides: 7. This CDR3 region has 15 residues. The V gene's germline CDR1 is MNHEY and CDR2 SVGAGI. CDR3 region: CASSYSGRGWAEAFF. As DNA, the CDR3 is TGTGCCAGCAGTTACTCAGGCAGGGGGTGGGCTGAAGCTTTCTTT.

V gene TRBV6-6 combines with J gene TRBJ2-7; possibly TRBD2 for D (6 bases). Germline CDR1 is MNHNY and CDR2 is SVGAGI (reference sequence). This CDR3 contains 15 residues. Trimming removed 6 bases at V and 3 bases at J, with 18 bases between. The CDR3 coding sequence is TGTGCCAGCAGCCCGCCGCGGGATAGGGGCTACGAGCAGTACTTC. Protein: CASSPPRDRGYEQYF.